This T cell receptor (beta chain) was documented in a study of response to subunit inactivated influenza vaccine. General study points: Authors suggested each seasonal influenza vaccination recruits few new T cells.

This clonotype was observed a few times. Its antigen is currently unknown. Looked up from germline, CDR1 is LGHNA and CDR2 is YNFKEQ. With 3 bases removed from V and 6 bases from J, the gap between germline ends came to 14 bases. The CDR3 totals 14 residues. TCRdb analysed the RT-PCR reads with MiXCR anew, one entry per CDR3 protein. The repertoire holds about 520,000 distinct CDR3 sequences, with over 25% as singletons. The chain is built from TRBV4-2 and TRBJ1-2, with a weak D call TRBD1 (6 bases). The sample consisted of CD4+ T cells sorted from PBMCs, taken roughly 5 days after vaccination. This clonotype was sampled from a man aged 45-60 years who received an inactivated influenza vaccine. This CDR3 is CASSQPQGFNGYTF. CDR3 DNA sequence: TGTGCCAGCAGCCAGCCACAGGGATTTAATGGCTACACCTTC.